This TCR beta chain comes out of a study of T cells in Graves' hyperthyroidism and ophthalmopathy. Findings of the study overall: Ophthalmopathy, as predicted by the model, came a median around 6.7 months after the prediction.

As to this clonotype: What it recognizes is unknown.

This CDR3 contains 13 residues. In germline, CDR1 is SQVTM, CDR2 ANQGSEA. The junction had 11 bases not matched to a gene; V was cut back by 6 bases and J by 6 bases. There were TCR beta CDR3 regions amplified from RNA transcripts. The TCR CDR3 first-round RT-PCR relied on the HTBI primer set. TCRdb processed the multiplex PCR reads anew with MiXCR; each CDR3 protein has one entry. The sample lists fewer than 650,000 distinct CDR3 sequences; 40% to 50% were seen once. This receptor was identified in an adult woman with Graves' disease, either hyperthyroidism or ophthalmopathy (not recorded which). The V gene is TRBV29-1, the J gene TRBJ2-7; 7 nucleotides agree with TRBD2. What was sequenced was peripheral blood or thyroid tissue (not recorded which). The CDR3 here is CSVELAGAGEQYF. The CDR3 DNA reads TGCAGCGTCGAACTGGCGGGAGCAGGCGAGCAGTACTTC.